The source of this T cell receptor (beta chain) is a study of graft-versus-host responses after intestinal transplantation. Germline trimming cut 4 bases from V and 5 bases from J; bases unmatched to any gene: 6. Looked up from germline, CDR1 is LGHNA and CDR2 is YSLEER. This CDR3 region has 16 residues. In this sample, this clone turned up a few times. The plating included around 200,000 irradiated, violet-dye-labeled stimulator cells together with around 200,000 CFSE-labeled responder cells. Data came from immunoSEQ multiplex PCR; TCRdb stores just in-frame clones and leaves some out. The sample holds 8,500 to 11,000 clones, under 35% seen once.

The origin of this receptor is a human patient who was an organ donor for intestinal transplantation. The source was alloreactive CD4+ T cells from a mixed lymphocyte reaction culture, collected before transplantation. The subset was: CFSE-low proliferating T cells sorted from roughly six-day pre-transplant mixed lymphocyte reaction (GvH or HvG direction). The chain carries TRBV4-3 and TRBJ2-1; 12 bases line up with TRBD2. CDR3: CASSRASGGANNEQFF. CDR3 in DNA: TGCGCCAGCAGCCGAGCTAGCGGGGGGGCCAACAATGAGCAGTTCTTC.